This T cell receptor (beta chain) was captured in a study of siplizumab effects on memory and regulatory T cells. Whole-study results and caveats: Mappable alloreactive CD4+ clones came from Treg cells about 65% of the time on average with siplizumab, against 25% to 30% in controls.

As for this clone: Its antigen is undetermined. An end of the junction differs from the germline gene, which may be a read error.

Germline V gene data show CDR1 as SSHAT and CDR2 as FNYEAQ (reference sequence). The CDR3 totals 17 residues. Some clones are missing from TCRdb's copy, which holds only in-frame ones; the method was immunoSEQ multiplex PCR. The table lists 99,000 or so clones, about 93% of them singletons, with 0.55% to 0.7% in the top ten. The sequence was obtained from a human donor in good health. V and J are TRBV7-7 and TRBJ2-3; 8 bases map to TRBD2. Sequenced input: Tregs sorted from blood. For the CDR3, the DNA is TGTGCTAGCAGCCCCCGCGGGGGGCCCACTAGCACAGATACGCAGTATTTT. Protein product: CASSPRGGPTSTDTQYF.